These 18 T cell receptor beta chains came from one sample sequenced in a study of identical twins (TCRdb year 2016). Receptor amplification or capture employed 5' RACE. The reads were generated on an Illumina HiSeq 2000. In TCRdb, the public reads were trimmed at Q25 with fastp and aligned with MiXCR, with productive beta chains retained. CDR3 protein duplicates are merged, each entry listing the most common genes and DNA. This sample lists about 920,000 distinct CDR3 sequences; around 12% were detected once. The leading ten clones occupy 1.5% to 2% of the sample. These data were also reused for a study on yellow fever vaccine responses in identical twins.

The sequencing sample was made of PBMCs. These receptor sequences come from a woman in her late teens or twenties in good health.

This clonotype was found once. A much bigger clone sits one base away, suggesting this may be a read error. This chain joins TRBV29-1 and TRBJ2-7, with 9 bases that match TRBD2. Germline loops: CDR1 SQVTM, CDR2 ANQGSEA. The CDR3 loop spans 15 amino acids. The CDR3 spells CNVEDRTSDFYEQYF. In DNA form, the CDR3 reads TGCAACGTAGAAGACCGGACTAGCGATTTCTACGAGCAGTACTTC.

There are many counts of this clonotype. The V and J genes are TRBV29-1 and TRBJ1-5, with a weak D call TRBD1 (5 bases). The germline gives CDR1 SQVTM, CDR2 ANQGSEA. The ends were cut back, 4 bases at V and 1 base at J, with 11 bases in the middle. This CDR3 comprises 14 residues. DNA of the CDR3: TGCAGCGTTGCTTCAGGGAGGAGCAATCAGCCCCAGCATTTT. It specifies CSVASGRSNQPQHF.

Here the CDR3 DNA reads TGTGCCAGCAGGCCAGGACTAGCGGGCTTAGAGCAGTTCTTC. Its protein product is CASRPGLAGLEQFF. The genes are TRBV12-3 or TRBV12-4 and TRBJ2-1; 11 nucleotides align to TRBD2. The junction had 8 bases not matched to a gene; V was cut back by 6 bases and J by 10 bases. This CDR3 has 14 amino acids.

This clonotype was seen a handful of times. This chain links TRBV7-8 with TRBJ1-5; D unresolved. This CDR3 is built from 15 residues. V shed 4 bases and J shed 7 bases, with 17 bases lying between them. Germline CDR1 SGHVS, CDR2 FQNEAQ. The CDR3 loop is CASSSQVPAGQPQHF. CDR3 nucleotide sequence: TGTGCCAGCAGCTCTCAGGTCCCAGCGGGGCAGCCCCAGCATTTT. The whole variable domain, remainder taken from reference TRBV7-8 and TRBJ1-5, is GAGVSQSPRYKVAKRGQDVALRCDPISGHVSLFWYQQALGQGPEFLTYFQNEAQLDKSGLPSDRFFAERPEGSVSTLKIQRTQQEDSAVYLCASSSQVPAGQPQHFGDGTRLSIL.

This clonotype was detected a few times. The V gene is TRBV5-5, the J gene TRBJ2-1, with a possible D match to TRBD1 (6 bases). The germline gives CDR1 SGHKS, CDR2 YYEKEE (reference sequence). The CDR3 covers 17 residues. The ends were cut back, 3 bases at V and 5 bases at J, with 21 bases in the middle. CDR3 bases: TGTGCCAGCAGCTCCTCGGGACAAGGCTGGATGGACAATGAGCAGTTCTTC. Amino acids: CASSSSGQGWMDNEQFF.

There are a few counts of this clonotype. The DNA for the CDR3 is TGCGCCAGCAGCCCACTGGACAGGGGTTACACTGAAGCTTTCTTT. This gives the protein CASSPLDRGYTEAFF. The chain carries TRBV4-1 and TRBJ1-1; 9 bases align to TRBD1. Germline trimming cut 4 bases from V and 3 bases from J; bases unmatched to any gene: 6. Germline CDR1 reads MGHRA; CDR2 reads YSYEKL. This CDR3 region has 15 residues.

The genes are TRBV11-2 and TRBJ2-2; D is ambiguous. Trimming cost V 5 bases and J 2 bases, with 6 bases left between them. This CDR3 contains 13 residues. Germline V lookup: CDR1 SGHAT, CDR2 FQNNGV. The CDR3, as DNA: TGTGCCAGCAGCACCGACAACACCGGGGAGCTGTTTTTT. As protein: CASSTDNTGELFF.

The chain couples TRBV20-1 to TRBJ2-3; D tentatively fits TRBD1 or TRBD2 (5 bases each). The V gene's germline CDR1 is DFQATT and CDR2 SNEGSKA (reference sequence). V gave up 0 bases and J gave up 1 base, with 11 bases separating them. The CDR3 consists of 15 residues. The CDR3 region is CSARDGTAGTDTQYF. For the CDR3, the DNA is TGCAGTGCTAGAGATGGGACGGCCGGCACAGATACGCAGTATTTT.

The CDR3 spells CASSLDARRPSGDSGANVLTF. As DNA, the CDR3 is TGTGCCAGCAGCTTAGATGCCCGCAGGCCTAGCGGCGACTCTGGGGCCAACGTCCTGACTTTC. J is TRBJ2-6 and V is TRBV7-4, with 7 bases fitting TRBD2. This CDR3 has 21 amino acids. The J segment lost 0 bases and the V segment lost 1 base, leaving 15 bases of the junction unmatched. Germline CDR1 and CDR2: SGHVT and SQSDAQ.

This clonotype was seen a handful of times. The chain carries TRBV4-1 and TRBJ2-5; 9 nucleotides match TRBD1. CDR3 length: 15 amino acids. Unmatched junction bases numbered 9, after V lost 5 bases and J lost 5 bases. Germline CDR1 reads MGHRA; CDR2 reads YSYEKL. The DNA for the CDR3 is TGCGCCAGCAGCTCCCAGGGACAGGGCTGGGAGACCCAGTACTTC. Its protein is CASSSQGQGWETQYF.

This clonotype has just a few counts. J is TRBJ1-2 and V is TRBV25-1; D not resolved. Per the germline V gene, CDR1 is MGHDK and CDR2 is SYGVNS. The V end lost 3 bases, the J end lost 8 bases, and 10 bases lay between the germline ends. The CDR3 consists of 12 residues. CDR3: CASSDSPRGYTF. CDR3 DNA sequence: TGTGCCAGCAGTGACAGCCCCAGAGGCTACACCTTC.

This clonotype showed up many times. This chain joins TRBV5-1 and TRBJ2-1, with 12 positions matching TRBD2. The CDR3 is made up of 17 amino acids. Trimming took 7 bases from V and 5 from J; bases not matched to a gene: 13. The germline gives CDR1 SGHRS, CDR2 YFSETQ. The CDR3 spells CASRLEPSSGRDNEQFF. The CDR3 region has the DNA TGCGCCAGCCGCCTGGAGCCCTCTAGCGGGAGGGACAATGAGCAGTTCTTC.

This clonotype was picked up a small number of times. The genes are TRBV14 and TRBJ2-7; 8 nucleotides agree with TRBD2. The J segment lost 5 bases and the V segment lost 3 bases, leaving 6 bases of the junction unmatched. This CDR3 region has 14 residues. Germline V gene data show CDR1 as SGHDN and CDR2 as FVKESK. The CDR3 DNA follows: TGTGCCAGCAGCCAGGGACGCGGGAGGAACGAGCAGTACTTC. This gives the protein CASSQGRGRNEQYF.

The chain joins TRBV4-1 to TRBJ1-2; D uncertain. This CDR3 has 12 amino acids. Germline CDR1 MGHRA, CDR2 YSYEKL. Trimming took off 1 base at V and 7 bases at J, with 7 bases between the two ends. CDR3 loop: CASSQGPRGYTF. The CDR3 DNA is TGCGCCAGCAGCCAAGGACCACGTGGCTACACCTTC.

In this sample, this clonotype turned up a few times. The genes are TRBV3-1 and TRBJ2-2, with 10 bases that match TRBD2. CDR1 is LGHDT, CDR2 YNNKEL, per germline (reference sequence). J lost 1 base, V lost 6 bases, and 5 bases had no gene match. CDR3 length: 16 residues. DNA of the CDR3: TGTGCCAGCAGACCCGGACTAGCGGTGAACACCGGGGAGCTGTTTTTT. Translated: CASRPGLAVNTGELFF. Variable domain in full (rest from reference TRBV3-1 and TRBJ2-2): DTAVSQTPKYLVTQMGNDKSIKCEQNLGHDTMYWYKQDSKKFLKIMFSYNNKELIINETVPNRFSPKSPDKAHLNLHINSLELGDSAVYFCASRPGLAVNTGELFFGEGSRLTVL.

V and J are TRBV20-1 and TRBJ1-1, with 7 bases fitting TRBD1. Germline V gene lookup returns CDR1 DFQATT and CDR2 SNEGSKA (reference sequence). Trimming removed 4 bases from V and 4 bases from J; junction bases left unmatched: 3. The length of the CDR3 is 12 residues. This CDR3 is CSATGGSTEAFF. The CDR3, as DNA: TGCAGTGCTACAGGGGGGAGCACTGAAGCTTTCTTT.

This clonotype has ten or more counts. The chain couples TRBV6-2 or TRBV6-3 to TRBJ2-1; D is ambiguous. V was pared by 6 bases and J by 6 bases, with 18 bases between. This CDR3 has 15 residues. Germline lookup yields CDR1 MNHEY and CDR2 SVGEGT. CDR3 sequence: CASSPLQRSPNEQFF. As DNA, the CDR3 is TGTGCCAGCAGCCCACTGCAACGATCCCCCAATGAGCAGTTCTTC.

In its sample, this clonotype was seen a few times. The chain couples TRBV28 to TRBJ1-4; D gene ambiguous. The CDR3 is 15 amino acids. Germline CDR1 reads MDHEN; CDR2 reads SYDVKM. Deletions cut 8 bases from V and 3 bases from J, with 16 bases between. In DNA form, the CDR3 reads TGTGCCAGCCGGAAAGAGGGAACGGCTAATGAAAAACTGTTTTTT. It is translated as CASRKEGTANEKLFF.